This T cell receptor beta chain is drawn from a study of CD4+ T cells in melanoma (dated by TCRdb to 2021 to 2024). Looking at the study overall: Neoantigen-specific CD4+ T cells in human melanoma were what the study investigated. Results the study describes overall, beyond this receptor: According to the report, neoantigen-specific CD4+ T cells in melanoma displayed diverse differentiation states. The report described a correlation between neoantigen-specific CD4+ T cells and the function of CD8+ T cells, macrophages and B cells.

To prepare the library, the immunoSEQ multiplex PCR assay was applied. TCRdb carries this immuneACCESS record with in-frame sequences only. Its versions omit some clonotypes, under half of them owing to an unresolved V gene in the studies checked, with the rest unexplained. The sample records almost 15,000 clones, around four fifths of which are singletons. The ten largest make up 5% to 7.5% of the sample. Notes on this clone: What antigen it recognizes has not been identified. Qualities for individual bases were not recorded, and no much larger clone is one base off.

V gives up 7 bases and J gives up 1 base, and the segment between their germline ends measures 11 bases. Taken from the germline V gene (reference sequence), the CDR1 and CDR2 loops are LNHDA and SQIVND. The CDR3, cysteine through phenylalanine, is 14 amino acids long. Just CDR3 DNA is preserved here, 42 bases in frame from base 1. Donors were patients with melanoma. Sequencing was performed on cells from a culture (not recorded whether cultured in vitro). The receptor comes from a human donor with melanoma. The V gene is TRBV19 and the J gene is TRBJ1-5, and possibly TRBD1, on 5 matching bases. Read as DNA, the sequence is TGTGCCAGTACCCCAGGGTTGAGCAATCAGCCCCAGCATTTT. Its protein reads: CASTPGLSNQPQHF.